Each of the 14 T cell receptor beta chains below was sequenced from the same sample in a study of shared clonotypes between healthy human individuals. The repertoire was sequenced with immunoSEQ multiplex PCR; TCRdb's copy has only in-frame clones and lacks some. The table has about 1,900,000 clones, approximately 94% seen once. In the naive CD8 group, cells lacked CD45RO and were positively selected for CCR7, so terminally differentiated effector memory CD45RA+ cells were left out. Sequencing was performed on naive CD8+ T cells sorted from blood. Source of these receptors: a man between 18 and 29 years old in good health.

The chain employs TRBV5-1 and TRBJ1-1; no clear D gene. CDR3 length: 14 amino acids. Per the germline V gene, CDR1 is SGHRS and CDR2 is YFSETQ. V gave up 1 base and J gave up 1 base, with 8 bases separating them. The CDR3 nucleotides are TGCGCCAGCAGCTTGAGGCGGGGGAACACTGAAGCTTTCTTT. As protein: CASSLRRGNTEAFF.

This clone was recorded only once. The chain recombines TRBV4-1 with TRBJ1-2; tentative D call: TRBD1 (5 bases). Germline CDR1 MGHRA, CDR2 YSYEKL. CDR3 length: 14 residues. Trimming took 4 bases from V and 0 from J, leaving 9 bases between them. The CDR3 loop is CASSPTEANYGYTF. The CDR3 coding sequence is TGCGCCAGCAGCCCGACAGAAGCTAACTATGGCTACACCTTC.

The rearrangement uses TRBV30 and TRBJ2-3, with TRBD2 matching over 13 bases. The germline CDR1 and CDR2 sequences are GTSNPN and SVGIG (reference sequence). This CDR3 spans 18 amino acids. The J segment lost 1 base and the V segment lost 3 bases, leaving 10 bases of the junction unmatched. CDR3 region: CAWSLLAGGPSGTDTQYF. The CDR3 nucleotides are TGTGCCTGGAGCCTACTAGCGGGAGGGCCCTCTGGCACAGATACGCAGTATTTT.

The gene calls are TRBV7-9 and TRBJ2-7, with D maybe TRBD2 (5 bases). The V and J ends lost 1 base and 3 bases respectively, with 10 bases between them. The length of the CDR3 is 14 residues. From germline, CDR1 is SEHNR and CDR2 FQNEAQ (reference sequence). CDR3: CASSLGAGDYEQYF. For the CDR3, the DNA is TGTGCCAGCAGCTTAGGGGCCGGGGACTACGAGCAGTACTTC.

This rearrangement joins TRBV5-6 to TRBJ2-2; 13 nucleotides match TRBD2. Losses at the gene ends were 3 bases for V and 3 bases for J; bases not matched to a gene: 8. This CDR3 contains 18 residues. CDR1 is SGHDT and CDR2 is YYEEEE in the germline V gene. CDR3 coding DNA: TGTGCCAGCAGCTGGGGACTAGCGGGACTAGCGGACACCGGGGAGCTGTTTTTT. As protein: CASSWGLAGLADTGELFF.

A remark on this clone: This sample includes further DNA sequences coding for the same CDR3. The V call is TRBV7-9, the J call TRBJ2-7, with D tentatively TRBD1 (5 bases). The CDR3 is 12 amino acids. Germline V gene data show CDR1 as SEHNR and CDR2 as FQNEAQ (reference sequence). V was pared by 1 base and J by 7 bases, with 8 bases between. CDR3: CASSLDNREQYF. The DNA of the CDR3 is TGTGCCAGCAGCTTAGACAACAGGGAGCAGTACTTC.

The chain is built from TRBV7-8 and TRBJ2-5; D is unclear. The CDR3 loop spans 12 amino acids. In germline, CDR1 is SGHVS, CDR2 FQNEAQ. V lost 4 bases, J lost 4 bases, and 7 bases lay in between. CDR3 sequence (DNA): TGTGCCAGCAGCTCACCGCCAGAGACCCAGTACTTC. It yields the protein CASSSPPETQYF.

The V and J genes are TRBV6-5 and TRBJ1-5; no definite D call. The germline V gene encodes CDR1 MNHEY and CDR2 SVGAGI. This CDR3 has 13 residues. Trimming took off 5 bases at V and 5 bases at J, with 10 bases between the two ends. As DNA, the CDR3 is TGTGCCAGCAGTGCGGACGGTTATCAGCCCCAGCATTTT. This gives the protein CASSADGYQPQHF.

The V and J genes are TRBV7-9 and TRBJ2-3; 8 positions agree with TRBD2. The CDR3 consists of 14 residues. CDR1 is SEHNR, CDR2 FQNEAQ, per germline (reference sequence). Unmatched junction bases numbered 8, after V lost 1 base and J lost 11 bases. This chain's CDR3 is CASSLELAGWEQYF. CDR3 coding DNA: TGTGCCAGCAGCTTAGAGCTAGCGGGCTGGGAGCAGTATTTT.

For this clone: Other DNA sequences within the sample encode an identical CDR3. The chain recombines TRBV7-9 with TRBJ2-7; 9 bases line up with TRBD2. Per the germline V gene, CDR1 is SEHNR and CDR2 is FQNEAQ (reference sequence). Germline trimming cut 3 bases from V and 3 bases from J; bases unmatched to any gene: 3. The length of the CDR3 is 14 residues. In nucleotides, the CDR3 is TGTGCCAGCAGCTTTGGAGCGGGGGGCTACGAGCAGTACTTC. Its translation is CASSFGAGGYEQYF.

This chain joins TRBV7-9 and TRBJ2-7; the match to TRBD1 covers 8 bases. With 2 bases clipped from V and 4 bases from J, the junction kept 16 bases outside the gene matches. The germline CDR1 and CDR2 sequences are SEHNR and FQNEAQ (reference sequence). This CDR3 spans 18 amino acids. The DNA for the CDR3 is TGTGCCAGCAGCTTATTGCTTCCCTCAGAGACAGGGGATTACGAGCAGTACTTC. Protein: CASSLLLPSETGDYEQYF.

The rearrangement links TRBV7-2 to TRBJ1-2; weak D call: TRBD1 (6 bases). V was cut by 8 bases and J by 0 bases, with 22 bases left in between. The CDR3 sequence is 17 residues long. Germline V lookup: CDR1 SGHTA, CDR2 FQGNSA. The CDR3 is CASVGGQGSRANYGYTF. The DNA for the CDR3 is TGTGCCAGCGTCGGGGGGCAGGGGTCCAGAGCTAACTATGGCTACACCTTC. The full variable domain, in which reference TRBV7-2 and TRBJ1-2 provide the parts outside the CDR3, is GAGVSQSPSNKVTEKGKDVELRCDPISGHTALYWYRQSLGQGLEFLIYFQGNSAPDKSGLPSDRFSAERTGGSVSTLTIQRTQQEDSAVYLCASVGGQGSRANYGYTFGSGTRLTVV.

This chain joins TRBV7-6 and TRBJ2-7; a possible D gene is TRBD2 (5 bases). This CDR3 comprises 15 residues. The V end was cut by 1 base, the J end by 0 bases, with 10 bases between. Germline CDR1 and CDR2: SGHVS and FNYEAQ. This CDR3 is CASSLDHGSSYEQYF. CDR3 sequence (DNA): TGTGCCAGCAGCTTAGATCATGGGAGCTCCTACGAGCAGTACTTC. Full variable domain (missing parts from reference TRBV7-6 and TRBJ2-7): GAGVSQSPRYKVTKRGQDVALRCDPISGHVSLYWYRQALGQGPEFLTYFNYEAQQDKSGLPNDRFSAERPEGSISTLTIQRTEQRDSAMYRCASSLDHGSSYEQYFGPGTRLTVT.

For this clone: Other DNA sequences within the sample encode an identical CDR3. The rearrangement links TRBV11-2 to TRBJ2-7; D tentatively fits TRBD1 or TRBD2 (5 bases each). The ends were cut back, 5 bases at V and 4 bases at J, with 6 bases in the middle. Germline V lookup: CDR1 SGHAT, CDR2 FQNNGV. The length of the CDR3 is 11 residues. The CDR3 nucleotides read TGTGCCAGCAGCGGGGGTTACGAGCAGTACTTC. Its protein product is CASSGGYEQYF. Supplemented by reference TRBV11-2 and TRBJ2-7, the full variable domain reads EAGVAQSPRYKIIEKRQSVAFWCNPISGHATLYWYQQILGQGPKLLIQFQNNGVVDDSQLPKDRFSAERLKGVDSTLKIQPAKLEDSAVYLCASSGGYEQYFGPGTRLTVT.